Shown below are 5 T cell receptor beta chains from a single sample sequenced in a study of blood T cells in healthy people across ages. A J-beta primer mix and a sample-barcoded 5' primer were used in a second PCR of about 6 to 12 cycles. TCRdb reanalysed the 5' RACE reads using MiXCR and keeps one entry per CDR3 protein. The sample lists hundreds of thousands of distinct CDR3 sequences, around 25% occurring once. The sample also formed part of further work on T cells of mothers and their children.

The sequenced sample was blood. These receptors came from a boy younger than 18 in good health.

This clonotype turned up a few times. The J gene is TRBJ2-4, the V gene TRBV4-1; possible D gene TRBD2, 6 bases. Germline lookup yields CDR1 MGHRA and CDR2 YSYEKL. The CDR3 has 16 amino acids. The ends were cut back, 2 bases at V and 1 base at J, with 12 bases in the middle. CDR3 DNA: TGCGCCAGCAGCCAACCAGGTCGGGGGGCCAAAAACATTCAGTACTTC. Amino acid sequence: CASSQPGRGAKNIQYF.

CDR3 coding DNA: TGCGCCAGCAGCTTGACTAGCGGACCCTCCTACGAGCAGTACTTC. Its translation is CASSLTSGPSYEQYF. This sequence joins TRBV5-1 and TRBJ2-7; 8 nucleotides agree with TRBD2. The CDR3 runs 15 residues. Per the germline V gene, CDR1 is SGHRS and CDR2 is YFSETQ. V was pared by 1 base and J by 0 bases, with 3 bases of the junction left unmatched.

This clonotype was counted a few times. The V call is TRBV29-1, the J call TRBJ2-7; 7 bases line up with TRBD1. The CDR3 is 14 residues long. V shed 4 bases, J shed 3 bases, and the junction held 9 bases outside the gene matches. Germline V lookup: CDR1 SQVTM, CDR2 ANQGSEA. CDR3 sequence reads: CSVVLQGPLYEQYF. CDR3 nucleotides: TGCAGCGTTGTCCTACAGGGGCCCCTCTACGAGCAGTACTTC.

As regards this clonotype: At one of its ends the junction is not consistent with the germline gene, which may arise from a read error. The J gene is TRBJ2-5, the V gene TRBV7-2, with 10 positions matching TRBD2. CDR1 is SGHTA, CDR2 FQGNSA, per germline. The CDR3 extends over 14 amino acids. CDR3 amino acids: CASRIAGGLEAQYF. The CDR3 DNA follows: TGTGCCAGCAGGATAGCGGGGGGCTTAGAGGCCCAGTACTTC.

The J gene is TRBJ1-4, the V gene TRBV7-2, with 8 bases identical to TRBD1. The CDR3 is made up of 15 amino acids. CDR1 and CDR2 from the germline V gene are SGHTA and FQGNSA. V lost 2 bases to trimming and J lost 6 bases; unmatched junction nucleotides: 5. The CDR3 is CASSLTPDRDEKLFF. The CDR3 DNA is TGTGCCAGCAGCTTAACCCCGGACAGGGATGAAAAACTGTTTTTT.